This record concerns one TCR beta chain sequence. Antigen unknown. Individuals having autoimmune disease history or systemic immunosuppression were not enrolled. Some clones are missing from TCRdb's copy, which holds only in-frame ones; the method was immunoSEQ multiplex PCR. Of over 55,000 clones in the sample, approximately 90% were seen once. This entry belongs to a study of OX40 agonist ivuxolimab in advanced cancers. Study as a whole: Clinicians treated patients with ivuxolimab, an agonistic anti-OX40 (CD134) antibody. Subjects had a mean age of about 57 years, with a range of about 23 to 90; 82.7% were male. Whole-study results and caveats: In the 0.1 to 3.0 mg/kg range, CD4+ and CD8+ blood T cells had expanded clonally by week 6.

CDR3 length: 16 amino acids. V shed 6 bases and J 1 base; nucleotides not matched to a gene: 10. Per germline, CDR1 SGHKS and CDR2 YYEKEE (reference sequence). The sequence came from an adult with an advanced solid tumor such as melanoma, head and neck, liver or kidney cancer. The sequenced sample was CD4+ or CD8+ T cells sorted from blood, obtained in a trial of the OX40 agonist ivuxolimab. The chain recombines TRBV5-5 with TRBJ2-3; 8 positions agree with TRBD2. The CDR3 DNA sequence: TGTGCCAGCACCCTTGCCCCTAGCGGGCGCACAGATACGCAGTATTTT. This encodes CASTLAPSGRTDTQYF.